The 19 T cell receptor beta chains given below trace back to one sample, sequenced in a study of early T cells in non-severe SARS-CoV-2 infection. Via MiXCR, TCRdb re-called the 5' RACE reads, giving one row per CDR3 protein. The table shows around 70,000 distinct CDR3 sequences, with roughly 15% occurring only once. The specimen was whole blood. Source of these receptors: an adult who was a healthcare worker with PCR-confirmed SARS-CoV-2 infection or an uninfected control (not recorded which).

The chain uses TRBV7-9 and TRBJ2-5; 14 bases are a match to TRBD2. The CDR3 length is 17 residues. The germline gives CDR1 SEHNR, CDR2 FQNEAQ (reference sequence). V trimming: 6 bases; J trimming: 4 bases; junction bases outside the gene matches: 10. CDR3 sequence: CASSHTGTSGSVETQYF. The CDR3 region has the DNA TGTGCCAGCAGTCATACCGGGACTAGCGGGAGTGTAGAGACCCAGTACTTC. The whole variable domain, filled in from reference TRBV7-9 and TRBJ2-5, reads DTGVSQNPRHKITKRGQNVTFRCDPISEHNRLYWYRQTLGQGPEFLTYFQNEAQLEKSRLLSDRFSAERPKGSFSTLEIQRTEQGDSAMYLCASSHTGTSGSVETQYFGPGTRLLVL.

This clonotype occurred a few times. The CDR3 DNA follows: TGTGCCGTATCGGGAATAGATCAGCATCAGCCCCAGCATTTT. Translated: CAVSGIDQHQPQHF. The V call is TRBV12-3 or TRBV12-4, the J call TRBJ1-5; no reliable D call. V was clipped by 11 bases and J by 5 bases, with 19 bases between them. CDR3 length: 14 amino acids.

J is TRBJ1-3 and V is TRBV29-1; D may be TRBD1 (5 bases). Trimming shortened V by 7 bases and J by 2 bases, and 12 bases separated the two germline ends. CDR3 size: 13 residues. Germline CDR1 and CDR2: SQVTM and ANQGSEA. This chain's CDR3 is CSASKGAGNTIYF. The CDR3 DNA follows: TGCAGCGCCTCTAAAGGGGCTGGAAACACCATATATTTT.

This clonotype was counted ten times or more. This chain uses TRBV18 with TRBJ1-5, with D tentatively TRBD1 (5 bases). The CDR3 covers 15 residues. Trimming shortened V by 5 bases and J by 1 base, and 12 bases separated the two germline ends. Germline CDR1 KGHSH, CDR2 LQKENI. In DNA, the CDR3 is TGTGCCAGCTCATCCTCCCGGGGCAGCAATCAGCCCCAGCATTTT. Translating gives CASSSSRGSNQPQHF. The full variable domain, with the rest looked up from reference TRBV18 and TRBJ1-5, is NAGVMQNPRHLVRRRGQEARLRCSPMKGHSHVYWYRQLPEEGLKFMVYLQKENIIDESGMPKERFSAEFPKEGPSILRIQQVVRGDSAAYFCASSSSRGSNQPQHFGDGTRLSIL.

The table lists this clonotype with a few counts. The chain couples TRBV11-2 to TRBJ2-5, with no clear D. The V gene lost 5 bases and the J gene lost 4 bases, with 14 bases spanning the gap. The CDR3 spans 14 residues. The germline V gene encodes CDR1 SGHAT and CDR2 FQNNGV. CDR3 in amino acids: CASSRRLGGETQYF. The CDR3 coding sequence is TGTGCCAGCAGCCGACGTCTTGGCGGAGAGACCCAGTACTTC.

The sample holds many counts of this clonotype. The chain joins TRBV6-5 to TRBJ2-3, with TRBD1 as a possible D gene (6 bases). CDR3 length: 15 residues. V gave up 6 bases and J gave up 2 bases, with 15 bases separating them. Germline V gene sequence: CDR1 MNHEY, CDR2 SVGAGI. The CDR3 sequence: CASRRSRTATDTQYF. DNA for the CDR3: TGTGCCAGCAGGCGGAGTCGGACAGCCACAGATACGCAGTATTTT.

This clonotype showed up many times. J is TRBJ2-6 and V is TRBV7-6; 7 nucleotides match TRBD1. The CDR3 runs 20 residues. CDR1 is SGHVS and CDR2 is FNYEAQ in the germline V gene. The trim removed 3 bases at V and 0 bases at J, leaving 14 bases unmatched. The CDR3 here is CASSFSLGRQGLSGANVLTF. CDR3 nucleotide sequence: TGTGCCAGCAGCTTCTCCCTTGGGAGACAGGGCCTCTCTGGGGCCAACGTCCTGACTTTC.

The chain couples TRBV19 to TRBJ2-1, with 10 bases lining up with TRBD2. The CDR3 has 15 amino acids. J gave up 8 bases and V 5 bases, and 9 bases lay outside the gene matches. Looked up from germline, CDR1 is LNHDA and CDR2 is SQIVND (reference sequence). CDR3 loop: CASSAGASGRDEQFF. The CDR3 DNA reads TGTGCCAGTAGTGCCGGAGCTAGCGGGAGAGATGAGCAGTTCTTC.

This clonotype came up a few times. The rearrangement uses TRBV7-3 and TRBJ2-5; TRBD1 matches 8 bases. V shed 3 bases and J 4 bases; nucleotides not matched to a gene: 1. The CDR3 has 13 amino acids. CDR1 is SGHTA, CDR2 FQGTGA, per germline. The CDR3 loop is CASSFTGGETQYF. CDR3 nucleotides: TGTGCCAGCAGCTTCACAGGGGGAGAGACCCAGTACTTC.

This clonotype was picked up a small number of times. V and J are TRBV9 and TRBJ1-1; no clear D gene. V lost 0 bases, J lost 1 base, and 7 bases lay in between. The germline V gene has CDR1 SGDLS and CDR2 YYNGEE. There are 14 residues in the CDR3. CDR3 in DNA: TGTGCCAGCAGCGTAGGCCTCCAGAACACTGAAGCTTTCTTT. Its protein is CASSVGLQNTEAFF. Complete variable domain (other parts from reference TRBV9 and TRBJ1-1): DSGVTQTPKHLITATGQRVTLRCSPRSGDLSVYWYQQSLDQGLQFLIQYYNGEERAKGNILERFSAQQFPDLHSELNLSSLELGDSALYFCASSVGLQNTEAFFGQGTRLTVV.

This clonotype was observed a few times. The chain has TRBV5-1 and TRBJ2-7; D not resolved. Per the germline V gene, CDR1 is SGHRS and CDR2 is YFSETQ. This CDR3 has 13 residues. Trimming left V 4 bases short and J 7 bases short, with 15 bases between. In nucleotides, the CDR3 is TGCGCCAGCAGCCCGACTCGGAAGGAAGAGCAGTACTTC. Protein product: CASSPTRKEEQYF.

The genes are TRBV12-3 or TRBV12-4 and TRBJ1-5, with a weak D call TRBD1 (5 bases). V lost 1 base to trimming and J lost 3 bases, with 13 bases between them. CDR3 length: 16 amino acids. The CDR3 nucleotides read TGTGCCAGCAGTTTAGTCCGAGGACACAACAATCAGCCCCAGCATTTT. Translating it yields CASSLVRGHNNQPQHF.

This clonotype has ten or more counts. The J gene is TRBJ1-4, the V gene TRBV27; tentative D call: TRBD1 (5 bases). The CDR3 spans 14 residues. The germline V gene has CDR1 MNHEY and CDR2 SMNVEV (reference sequence). The ends were cut back, 4 bases at V and 7 bases at J, with 13 bases in the middle. The CDR3 DNA reads TGTGCCAGCAGTTCGATTTCTGGGGCTGAAAAACTGTTTTTT. This codes for CASSSISGAEKLFF.

This clonotype was seen repeatedly, ten times or more. This rearrangement joins TRBV19 to TRBJ2-7; weak D call: TRBD2 (7 bases). This CDR3 contains 15 residues. Trimming took 4 bases from V and 1 from J, leaving 14 bases between them. Germline V CDR1 and CDR2: LNHDA, SQIVND (reference sequence). The CDR3 is CASSTIGGGSYEQYF. In DNA form, the CDR3 reads TGTGCCAGTAGTACTATAGGGGGGGGATCCTACGAGCAGTACTTC.

This chain joins TRBV11-2 and TRBJ2-7, with D perhaps assigned TRBD1 or TRBD2 (5 bases each). The V gene lost 4 bases and the J gene lost 9 bases, with 10 bases spanning the gap. CDR1 and CDR2 from the germline V gene are SGHAT and FQNNGV. There are 11 residues in the CDR3. In DNA form, the CDR3 reads TGTGCCAGCAGCTCTGGGGGTGGGCAGTACTTC. This sequence encodes CASSSGGGQYF.

This clonotype was counted ten times or more. V and J are TRBV5-5 and TRBJ2-1; 7 nucleotides agree with TRBD2. Unmatched junction bases numbered 7, after V lost 7 bases and J lost 3 bases. The CDR3 spans 14 residues. CDR1 and CDR2 from the germline V gene are SGHKS and YYEKEE (reference sequence). CDR3 sequence (DNA): TGTGCCAGCTCGCCCGGGACTAACTACAATGAGCAGTTCTTC. Amino acid sequence: CASSPGTNYNEQFF.

In its sample, this clonotype was seen a few times. The chain carries TRBV7-2 and TRBJ2-7, with a tentative D call TRBD2 (6 bases). The CDR3 covers 15 residues. V lost 1 base to trimming and J lost 7 bases, with 17 bases between them. From germline, CDR1 is SGHTA and CDR2 FQGNSA. CDR3 nucleotide sequence: TGTGCCAGCAGCTTAGTTCTAGGGGCTGGGAGGGAGCAGTACTTC. Amino acid sequence: CASSLVLGAGREQYF.

V is TRBV9 and J is TRBJ2-5; D may match TRBD1 or TRBD2 (7 bases each). CDR1 and CDR2 (germline): SGDLS, YYNGEE. Between the trimmed V and J ends, which lost 2 bases and 5 bases, there was a span of 13 bases. CDR3 length equals 14 residues. The CDR3 sequence: CASSVYRGGETQYF. The CDR3 coding sequence is TGTGCCAGCAGCGTTTACAGGGGAGGGGAGACCCAGTACTTC.

This clonotype was detected a few times. The rearrangement uses TRBV10-1 and TRBJ1-1, with a tentative D call TRBD1 (5 bases). The CDR3 is 16 amino acids. Germline-derived CDR1 and CDR2 are WNHNN and SYGVQD (reference sequence). Trimming removed 3 bases from V and 1 base from J, with 15 bases in between. Written as DNA, the CDR3 is TGCGCCAGCAGTGATTCCCGGGACGTGGGGAACACTGAAGCTTTCTTT. Amino acid sequence: CASSDSRDVGNTEAFF.